The 8 T cell receptor beta chains presented below share a single source sample, sequenced in a study of cytomegalovirus exposure and HLA in healthy donors. PCR involved 60 Vbeta and 13 Jbeta primers. Produced via immunoSEQ multiplex PCR; TCRdb's table is partial and in-frame only. The sample has 150,000 to 160,000 clones, about four fifths seen once. The material sequenced was PBMCs. The receptors derive from a man between 18 and 35 years old in good health and CMV-seronegative.

The CDR3 DNA sequence: TGCGCCAGCAGCTTCACTAGCGGACGAGGCTACGAGCAGTACTTC. It is translated as CASSFTSGRGYEQYF. V gene TRBV5-1 combines with J gene TRBJ2-7; the match to TRBD2 covers 8 bases. Germline lookup yields CDR1 SGHRS and CDR2 YFSETQ. Trimming removed 2 bases from V and 3 bases from J; junction bases left unmatched: 7. The CDR3 runs 15 residues. Supplemented by reference TRBV5-1 and TRBJ2-7, the full variable domain reads KAGVTQTPRYLIKTRGQQVTLSCSPISGHRSVSWYQQTPGQGLQFLFEYFSETQRNKGNFPGRFSGRQFSNSRSEMNVSTLELGDSALYLCASSFTSGRGYEQYFGPGTRLTVT.

On this clone: One junction end does not reproduce the germline sequence, and a read error may be involved. J is TRBJ1-1 and V is TRBV6-4; perhaps TRBD1 as D (5 bases). CDR1 and CDR2 from the germline V gene are MRHNA and SNTAGT. The CDR3 totals 14 residues. The CDR3 loop reads CASRDDSLNTEASF. The CDR3 coding sequence is TGTGCCAGCAGGGACGACAGTCTGAACACTGAAGCTTCCTTT.

The rearrangement links TRBV28 to TRBJ2-7; TRBD2 agrees at 14 bases. V lost 4 bases to trimming and J lost 4 bases; unmatched junction nucleotides: 6. Germline V CDR1 and CDR2: MDHEN, SYDVKM. The CDR3 is made up of 16 amino acids. CDR3 sequence: CASSSEGLAGGYEQYV. In nucleotides, the CDR3 is TGTGCCAGCAGTTCCGAAGGACTAGCGGGGGGATACGAGCAGTACGTC.

The chain links TRBV5-1 to TRBJ2-3, with 8 bases aligning to TRBD2. V lost 7 bases to trimming and J lost 2 bases; unmatched junction nucleotides: 9. CDR3 length: 15 residues. From germline, CDR1 is SGHRS and CDR2 YFSETQ. As DNA, the CDR3 is TGCGCCAGCTGCGACAGCGGGGGCTTCACAGATACGCAGTATTTT. Protein: CASCDSGGFTDTQYF.

V and J are TRBV28 and TRBJ2-2, with TRBD2 identical over 11 bases. The germline gives CDR1 MDHEN, CDR2 SYDVKM. With 6 bases clipped from V and 5 bases from J, the junction kept 8 bases outside the gene matches. The CDR3 sequence is 16 residues long. The CDR3 DNA follows: TGTGCCAGCAGCCCAGCGACTAGCGGGGTAACCGGGGAGCTGTTTTTT. Its protein product is CASSPATSGVTGELFF.

CDR3 nucleotide sequence: TGTGCCAGCAGCTTATCCACAGGGGGCAATCAGCCCCAGCATTTT. Amino acid sequence: CASSLSTGGNQPQHF. The V and J genes are TRBV11-2 and TRBJ1-5; 7 nucleotides align to TRBD1. CDR1 is SGHAT and CDR2 is FQNNGV in the germline V gene. This CDR3 comprises 15 residues. The V gene end was trimmed by 2 bases and the J gene end by 2 bases; junction bases not matched to a gene: 3.

V usage is TRBV7-9 and J usage is TRBJ2-7; D might be TRBD2 (5 bases). Trimming removed 3 bases from V and 6 bases from J, with 15 bases in between. This CDR3 region has 14 residues. Germline loops: CDR1 SEHNR, CDR2 FQNEAQ (reference sequence). The DNA for the CDR3 is TGTGCCAGCAGCTTCGGGGTTTCGATAGGCGAGCAGTACTTC. This encodes CASSFGVSIGEQYF. Looking up the rest from reference TRBV7-9 and TRBJ2-7 gives the full variable domain: DTGVSQNPRHKITKRGQNVTFRCDPISEHNRLYWYRQTLGQGPEFLTYFQNEAQLEKSRLLSDRFSAERPKGSFSTLEIQRTEQGDSAMYLCASSFGVSIGEQYFGPGTRLTVT.

This chain uses TRBV7-9 with TRBJ1-3, with D perhaps TRBD1 (5 bases). V lost 5 bases, J lost 0 bases, and 17 bases lay in between. The germline V gene has CDR1 SEHNR and CDR2 FQNEAQ (reference sequence). This CDR3 region has 17 residues. CDR3 region: CASSPGHAAGSGNTIYF. DNA of the CDR3: TGTGCCAGCAGCCCCGGACACGCTGCCGGCTCTGGAAACACCATATATTTT. Looking up the rest from reference TRBV7-9 and TRBJ1-3 gives the full variable domain: DTGVSQNPRHKITKRGQNVTFRCDPISEHNRLYWYRQTLGQGPEFLTYFQNEAQLEKSRLLSDRFSAERPKGSFSTLEIQRTEQGDSAMYLCASSPGHAAGSGNTIYFGEGSWLTVV.